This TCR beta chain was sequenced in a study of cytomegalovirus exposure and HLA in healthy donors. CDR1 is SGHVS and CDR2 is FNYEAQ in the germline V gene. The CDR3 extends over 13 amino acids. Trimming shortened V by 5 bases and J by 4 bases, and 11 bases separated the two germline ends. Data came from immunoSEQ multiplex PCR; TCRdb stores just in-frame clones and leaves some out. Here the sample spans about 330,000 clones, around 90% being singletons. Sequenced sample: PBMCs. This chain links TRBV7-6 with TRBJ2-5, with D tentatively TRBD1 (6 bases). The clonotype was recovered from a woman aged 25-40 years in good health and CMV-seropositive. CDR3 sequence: CASSPGQRETQYF. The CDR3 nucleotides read TGTGCCAGCAGCCCAGGACAGCGAGAGACCCAGTACTTC.